This paragraph covers one T cell receptor beta chain sequence. Germline V lookup: CDR1 LNHDA, CDR2 SQIVND (reference sequence). V gave up 4 bases and J gave up 4 bases, with 16 bases separating them. The CDR3 has 16 amino acids. This entry comes from a study of blood T cell repertoires in COVID-19. Overall study context: Donors in the United States, Italy and Spain gave samples during acute or convalescent COVID-19.

As handled by the study authors: How many nucleated cells were present was estimated from reference gene primer amplification. Measured with immunoSEQ multiplex PCR; TCRdb has only the in-frame clones, and not every one. V, J and clone size are those of that table, while D and trimming were read from the DNA. The repertoire includes around 300,000 clones, 75% to 95% of them detected once, and 1.1% sits in the top ten. The sample consisted of PBMCs or T cells enriched from blood (not recorded which). The chain is built from TRBV19 and TRBJ1-4; D unresolved. The TCR originated in a woman in her twenties or thirties who had recovered from COVID-19. CDR3 sequence: CASSTAPGGLNEKLFF. Here the CDR3 DNA reads TGTGCCAGTAGTACCGCCCCGGGAGGACTTAATGAAAAACTGTTTTTT.